Shown below are 19 T cell receptor beta chains from a single sample sequenced in a study of T-cell memory formation after mild COVID-19. TCRdb used MiXCR to reprocess the 5' RACE reads, holding one entry per CDR3 protein. The repertoire holds 250,000 to 350,000 distinct CDR3 sequences, with 15% to 20% as singletons. Sequencing used PBMCs or a T cell subset sorted from them (not recorded which). The receptors originated from a man younger than 35 who had mild COVID-19 (a few samples of this study predate the infection). Cell type and time point are not known.

This clonotype showed up just a few times. The rearrangement links TRBV21-1 to TRBJ2-7; the table gives TRBD1 as D, unverified against the DNA. TRBV21-1 is a pseudogene. There are 17 residues in the CDR3. Here the CDR3 DNA reads TGTGCCAGCAGCAAAACGCGGGACAGACTTCGGGTCTACGAGCAGTACGTC. Translated, it gives CASSKTRDRLRVYEQYV.

The chain is built from TRBV3-1 and TRBJ2-5, with a tentative D call TRBD1 (6 bases). From germline, CDR1 is LGHDT and CDR2 YNNKEL (reference sequence). The CDR3 runs 14 residues. V was cut by 4 bases and J by 4 bases, with 13 bases left in between. The CDR3 DNA is TGTGCCAGCAGCCCCTGGACAGCCCGAGAGACCCAGTACTTC. Amino acid sequence: CASSPWTARETQYF.

This clonotype was recorded a few times. The chain employs TRBV7-2 and TRBJ1-4; weak D call: TRBD1 (5 bases). The germline CDR1 and CDR2 sequences are SGHTA and FQGNSA. This CDR3 region has 14 residues. Trimming left V 5 bases short and J 4 bases short, with 11 bases between. The CDR3 DNA sequence: TGTGCCAGCAGCCGGGACGGAAGTAATGAAAAACTGTTTTTT. Translating it yields CASSRDGSNEKLFF.

The chain links TRBV12-3 or TRBV12-4 to TRBJ2-5; D is possibly TRBD1 (7 bases). This CDR3 has 15 amino acids. Between the trimmed V and J ends, which lost 3 bases and 3 bases, there was a span of 14 bases. DNA of the CDR3: TGTGCCAGCAGTTTGTCCTCCAGGGGGGAAGAGACCCAGTACTTC. This translates into CASSLSSRGEETQYF.

The CDR3 sequence: CASSENRDSYGYTF. The CDR3 coding sequence is TGTGCCAGCAGCGAAAACAGGGACTCCTATGGCTACACCTTC. The chain has TRBV21-1 and TRBJ1-2; the DNA was not used to check the table's D call, TRBD1. TRBV21-1 is termed a pseudogene. The CDR3 spans 14 residues.

This clonotype was counted a few times. The chain joins TRBV7-3 to TRBJ2-5; 15 bases line up with TRBD2. CDR3 size: 17 residues. Germline V gene lookup returns CDR1 SGHTA and CDR2 FQGTGA. With V trimmed by 5 bases and J by 4 bases, 8 bases remained unmatched. DNA for the CDR3: TGTGCCAGCAGCCCGGGGACTAGCGGGGGGCCATCAGAGACCCAGTACTTC. This encodes CASSPGTSGGPSETQYF.

This clonotype was picked up a small number of times. The chain is built from TRBV11-2 and TRBJ1-2; tentative D call: TRBD1 (6 bases). Germline lookup yields CDR1 SGHAT and CDR2 FQNNGV. The CDR3 covers 14 residues. Trimming removed 5 bases from V and 0 bases from J, with 10 bases in between. CDR3 residues: CASSPDSTNYGYTF. DNA of the CDR3: TGTGCCAGCAGCCCGGACAGCACTAACTATGGCTACACCTTC. The complete variable domain, with remaining parts taken from reference TRBV11-2 and TRBJ1-2, reads EAGVAQSPRYKIIEKRQSVAFWCNPISGHATLYWYQQILGQGPKLLIQFQNNGVVDDSQLPKDRFSAERLKGVDSTLKIQPAKLEDSAVYLCASSPDSTNYGYTFGSGTRLTVV.

The chain employs TRBV4-3 and TRBJ2-1, with 9 bases fitting TRBD1. There are 16 residues in the CDR3. The ends lost 0 bases at V and 7 bases at J; junction bases unmatched: 7. The germline V gene has CDR1 LGHNA and CDR2 YSLEER. The CDR3 loop reads CASSQDPGTGINEQFF. In DNA form, the CDR3 reads TGCGCCAGCAGCCAAGACCCCGGGACAGGGATTAATGAGCAGTTCTTC.

This clonotype was seen repeatedly, ten times or more. This chain uses TRBV20-1 with TRBJ1-2, with D perhaps matching TRBD1 (6 bases). Trimming shortened V by 1 base and J by 4 bases, and 13 bases separated the two germline ends. This CDR3 is built from 14 residues. Germline-derived CDR1 and CDR2 are DFQATT and SNEGSKA (reference sequence). CDR3 loop: CSARVPGASYGYTF. The CDR3 nucleotides read TGCAGTGCTAGAGTCCCAGGGGCCTCCTATGGCTACACCTTC.

This clonotype turned up a few times. The gene calls are TRBV6-1 and TRBJ1-3; no clear D gene. CDR1 and CDR2 from the germline V gene are MNHNS and SASEGT. Trimming cost V 1 base and J 0 bases, with 10 bases left between them. CDR3 size: 16 residues. The CDR3 nucleotides read TGTGCCAGCAGTGAAGTCGGGAAGGCCTCTGGAAACACCATATATTTT. Translated, it gives CASSEVGKASGNTIYF.

The CDR3 DNA sequence: TGTGCCAGCAGCTTGAACCTTAACAACGACGGAGAGACCCAGTACTTC. Its protein product is CASSLNLNNDGETQYF. This chain joins TRBV6-5 and TRBJ2-5; D ambiguous. The CDR3 sequence is 16 residues long. The V end lost 6 bases, the J end lost 4 bases, and 21 bases lay between the germline ends. Germline-derived CDR1 and CDR2 are MNHEY and SVGAGI.

In this sample, this clonotype turned up a few times. The chain links TRBV20-1 to TRBJ1-2, with a weak D call TRBD1 (6 bases). The CDR3 length is 12 residues. Between the trimmed V and J ends, which lost 6 bases and 6 bases, there was a span of 14 bases. Germline values: CDR1 DFQATT, CDR2 SNEGSKA (reference sequence). The CDR3 bases are TGCAGTGCGGCAAAGAGGGGGGATGGCTACACCTTC. This encodes CSAAKRGDGYTF.

This clonotype has only a few counts. This chain joins TRBV28 and TRBJ2-4, with 8 bases fitting TRBD2. The ends lost 0 bases at V and 8 bases at J; junction bases unmatched: 9. This CDR3 has 16 residues. In germline, CDR1 is MDHEN, CDR2 SYDVKM. The CDR3 loop is CASSLWAGTSAYIQYF. CDR3 sequence (DNA): TGTGCCAGCAGTTTATGGGCCGGGACTAGTGCTTACATTCAGTACTTC.

In its sample, this clonotype was seen a few times. The V call is TRBV7-9, the J call TRBJ2-7; D gene uncertain. The CDR3 runs 13 residues. Between the trimmed V and J ends, which lost 3 bases and 6 bases, there was a span of 12 bases. Germline CDR1 reads SEHNR; CDR2 reads FQNEAQ (reference sequence). This CDR3 reads CASSFLEDGEQYF. In DNA form, the CDR3 reads TGTGCCAGCAGCTTCCTTGAGGACGGCGAGCAGTACTTC.

This clonotype was counted many times. V and J are TRBV28 and TRBJ2-2; 8 positions agree with TRBD1. The junction had 6 bases not matched to a gene; V was cut back by 6 bases and J by 3 bases. The germline CDR1 and CDR2 sequences are MDHEN and SYDVKM. The length of the CDR3 is 15 residues. The CDR3 DNA follows: TGTGCCAGCAGGCTTACAGGGGGATACACCGGGGAGCTGTTTTTT. Translation gives CASRLTGGYTGELFF.

This clonotype turned up a few times. The V call is TRBV30, the J call TRBJ1-5; weak D call: TRBD1 (5 bases). Trimming took off 3 bases at V and 2 bases at J, with 14 bases between the two ends. The CDR3 covers 15 residues. Looked up from germline, CDR1 is GTSNPN and CDR2 is SVGIG (reference sequence). CDR3 in amino acids: CAWRSAGTGNQPQHF. The CDR3 DNA reads as TGTGCCTGGAGGTCTGCGGGGACGGGCAATCAGCCCCAGCATTTT.

This clonotype occurred a few times. This rearrangement joins TRBV19 to TRBJ1-2; D remains unclear. Germline V gives CDR1 LNHDA, CDR2 SQIVND (reference sequence). The CDR3 spans 12 residues. V lost 7 bases, J lost 7 bases, and 13 bases lay in between. The CDR3 coding sequence is TGTGCCAGTACCTTAACAGCGGGTGGCTACACCTTC. Translated, it gives CASTLTAGGYTF. Complete variable domain (other parts from reference TRBV19 and TRBJ1-2): DGGITQSPKYLFRKEGQNVTLSCEQNLNHDAMYWYRQDPGQGLRLIYYSQIVNDFQKGDIAEGYSVSREKKESFPLTVTSAQKNPTAFYLCASTLTAGGYTFGSGTRLTVV.

The rearrangement links TRBV19 to TRBJ2-3; D perhaps matches TRBD2 (6 bases). Trimming cost V 3 bases and J 2 bases, with 15 bases left between them. The CDR3 is 16 residues long. Germline assignment: CDR1 LNHDA and CDR2 SQIVND (reference sequence). The chain's CDR3 is CASSILRGTITDTQYF. In DNA, the CDR3 is TGTGCCAGTAGTATCCTCCGGGGGACGATCACAGATACGCAGTATTTT.

The genes are TRBV7-9 and TRBJ2-3; no definite D call. This CDR3 comprises 14 residues. V was pared by 5 bases and J by 2 bases, with 11 bases between. Germline V gene sequence: CDR1 SEHNR, CDR2 FQNEAQ (reference sequence). CDR3 coding DNA: TGTGCCAGCAGCGTTCCCGAAGTCACAGATACGCAGTATTTT. Translation: CASSVPEVTDTQYF.